This record concerns one T cell receptor (beta chain) sequence. This clone was seen many times. What this receptor recognizes is not known. No base quality values were provided; no much bigger clone lies one nucleotide off. Each donor gave one peripheral blood draw, approximately 110 mL on average, collected into heparinised tubes. A BD FACSAria II and a panel including CD45RO, CCR7, CD25, CD127, CD95 and CD27 were used to sort naive, central memory, regulatory and stem cell-like memory CD4+ T cells. Every sorted population had a purity above 95%. Right away, PBMCs were isolated by Lymphoprep density gradient centrifugation and were stained directly, with no culture step. So that batch effects would be minimized, each experiment stained and sorted samples in pairs, pairing one healthy donor with one patient. All of the isolated RNA was reverse transcribed with the High Capacity cDNA Reverse Transcription Kit, so expressed TCRB transcripts were sequenced. Deep immunoSEQ sequencing was applied to naive, central memory and regulatory T cell samples, giving an average of around 3.8 million total reads per sample. Sorted cells were lysed in RLT buffer and RNA was extracted with DNase-treated RNeasy Micro or Mini kits, depending on cell number. To prevent cross-contamination, every cell subset was processed on its own, while patient and healthy donor samples were processed together. TCRB sequences were amplified from cDNA with the immunoSEQ multiplex PCR, producing 87-bp fragments spanning the CDR3 region. Sequencing of the amplicons was done on the Illumina HiSeq platform. Per the authors' processing: Synthetic template baselines were used to correct PCR bias computationally, reads within Hamming distance 2 were collapsed together, and singletons that could not be merged were discarded. Reads were aligned against IMGT so that V, D and J genes, CDR3 length and insertions or deletions at six rearrangement sites could be assigned. Clonotype counts were normalized to sorted cell number within each subset before computing true diversity and Gini coefficients with the tcR R package. The overlap coefficient, calculated on TCRB nucleotide sequences, was used to quantify repertoire sharing. Out-of-frame TCRB sequences from naive cells were analyzed as a proxy for the pre-selection repertoire. Imported from immuneACCESS, the table was reduced by TCRdb to in-frame sequences with V and J called. These copies leave out some clones; in studies compared against another copy, an unresolved V gene accounts for under half, and the cause of the remainder is not known. That table furnishes V, J and clone size, whereas the DNA furnished D and trimming. The sample table lists under 950,000 clones, about a sixth of them with a count of one. The biggest ten clones account for about 0.025% of the sample.

The data were obtained in a study of beta chain features in type 1 diabetes (dated by TCRdb to 2017 to 2018). As for the study more broadly: Patients and healthy donors did not differ in mean age, gender distribution, total cell number or subset yield. The study compared TCRB repertoires of sorted circulating CD4+ T cell subsets between recently diagnosed type 1 diabetes patients and matched healthy donors. Regulatory and stem cell-like memory subsets were obtained from only 8 patients and roughly 8 healthy donors, while naive and central memory subsets were obtained from all 30 or so donors. A total of 107,917,701 sorted cells were examined across all samples, and a strong correlation was observed between cell number per subset and RNA yield.

The CDR3 goes from the cysteine to the phenylalanine over 17 residues. Only the CDR3 region is kept as DNA, spanning 51 bases read in frame from base 1. V is shortened by 4 bases, J by 11 bases, and the region joining them spans 27 bases. Overall results and qualifications from the work: HLA sub-analyses involved small numbers of individuals, so any influence of HLA type on TCRB rearrangement remained unresolved. PCR might favor shorter templates, but patient and control samples were amplified and corrected together, so any skew would affect both groups equally. Sequencing cDNA rather than genomic DNA could over-represent highly expressing activated cells, although activation and CD3 levels did not differ between groups. The naive, central memory and regulatory TCRB repertoires appeared to resemble one another more closely among patients than among healthy donors. At VDJ recombination sites, patients with type 1 diabetes made fewer insertions and deleted more nucleotides, a pattern implying thymic rearrangement abnormalities. In all four CD4+ subsets, TCRB CDR3 length was moderately but significantly shorter in type 1 diabetes patients.

The chain employs TRBV23-1 and TRBJ1-5, with no reliable assignment of the D segment. TRBV23-1 has ORF status, its function being uncertain. Sequencing input: naive CD4+ T cells from blood. Interpreted using the paper, the cell subset or site label stands for: true naive CD4+ T cells. This TCR was recovered from a woman younger than 35 in good health. The nucleotide sequence is TGCGCCAGCAGTCGTCGGGAGGGCCCAAAGGACCATTGGACCCAGCATTTT. Its protein reads: CASSRREGPKDHWTQHF.